The 21 T cell receptor beta chains below were found in one sample sequenced in a study of response to subunit inactivated influenza vaccine. TCRdb processed the RT-PCR reads anew with MiXCR; each CDR3 protein has one entry. The data show some 550,000 distinct CDR3 sequences, around 25% seen once. These sequences were also reported in another study, on T cells expressing NK-cell markers. This second study says: UMIs accompanied the 5'RACE template switching by which TCR beta cDNA was made.

The sample here was CD4+ T cells sorted from PBMCs, taken 11 to 12 days after vaccination. Receptors were obtained from a man in his fifties or sixties who received an inactivated influenza vaccine.

This clonotype was picked up many times. The rearrangement joins TRBV9 to TRBJ2-2; TRBD2 is a possible D gene (5 bases). CDR1 is SGDLS and CDR2 is YYNGEE in the germline V gene. This CDR3 comprises 15 residues. The ends were cut back, 4 bases at V and 4 bases at J, with 14 bases in the middle. CDR3 sequence: CASSPTGWGTGELFF. DNA of the CDR3: TGTGCCAGCAGCCCTACGGGATGGGGCACCGGGGAGCTGTTTTTT.

This clonotype was recorded a few times. V and J are TRBV29-1 and TRBJ1-5; tentatively, D is TRBD1 (5 bases). Deletions cut 4 bases from V and 6 bases from J, with 16 bases between. Germline lookup yields CDR1 SQVTM and CDR2 ANQGSEA. The CDR3 runs to 14 residues. The CDR3 region is CSVATGGVGQPQHF. CDR3 DNA sequence: TGCAGCGTTGCAACAGGCGGCGTAGGTCAGCCCCAGCATTTT.

V usage is TRBV29-1 and J usage is TRBJ2-2; 8 bases map to TRBD2. From germline, CDR1 is SQVTM and CDR2 ANQGSEA. Trimming removed 7 bases from V and 6 bases from J; junction bases left unmatched: 13. The CDR3 has 15 residues. The CDR3 protein is CSAGGWTGGSGELFF. CDR3 sequence (DNA): TGCAGCGCGGGGGGATGGACGGGAGGGTCCGGGGAGCTGTTTTTT.

This clonotype appeared a few times. V is TRBV29-1 and J is TRBJ1-2; no definite D call. The CDR3 consists of 13 residues. The V gene's germline CDR1 is SQVTM and CDR2 ANQGSEA. Deletions cut 0 bases from V and 8 bases from J, with 13 bases between. CDR3 bases: TGCAGCGTTGAAGATCGTTCCAGCCACGGCTACACCTTC. Translating gives CSVEDRSSHGYTF.

In its sample, this clonotype was seen a few times. This chain joins TRBV6-2 or TRBV6-3 and TRBJ2-2; D unclear. The ends were cut back, 4 bases at V and 5 bases at J, with 14 bases in the middle. Germline V gene sequence: CDR1 MNHEY, CDR2 SVGEGT. The CDR3 totals 15 residues. This chain's CDR3 is CASSWREPGTGELFF. CDR3 nucleotides: TGTGCCAGCAGTTGGAGAGAGCCTGGGACCGGGGAGCTGTTTTTT.

There are a few counts of this clonotype. The chain combines TRBV12-3 or TRBV12-4 with TRBJ2-3; TRBD2 aligns across 7 bases. After removal of 6 bases from V and 6 bases from J, the junction contained 3 bases not matched to a gene. This CDR3 has 12 amino acids. Here the CDR3 reads CASRSGGDTQYF. The CDR3 DNA reads as TGTGCCAGCAGGTCCGGGGGGGATACGCAGTATTTT.

This chain uses TRBV15 with TRBJ2-7, with 7 bases identical to TRBD1. V lost 3 bases, J lost 1 base, and 9 bases stayed unmatched. The CDR3 totals 16 residues. CDR1 and CDR2 (germline): LNHNV, YYDKDF (reference sequence). CDR3 sequence (DNA): TGTGCCACCAGCAGTGGTCTGGGACAGAAATCCTACGAGCAGTACTTC. Protein: CATSSGLGQKSYEQYF.

The chain links TRBV6-2 or TRBV6-3 to TRBJ2-3; weak D call: TRBD2 (5 bases). This CDR3 has 14 residues. Germline CDR1 MNHEY, CDR2 SVGEGT. V lost 2 bases and J 1 base, leaving 7 bases between the germline ends. The CDR3 sequence: CASSYRRGTDTQYF. CDR3 nucleotides: TGTGCCAGCAGTTACCGGCGGGGCACAGATACGCAGTATTTT.

This clonotype was detected a few times. The V and J genes are TRBV20-1 and TRBJ2-1; 11 positions match TRBD2. The CDR3 spans 16 residues. Germline CDR1 reads DFQATT; CDR2 reads SNEGSKA (reference sequence). Trimming took 2 bases from V and 4 from J; bases not matched to a gene: 7. The CDR3 is CSARPGLAAGYNEQFF. The CDR3, as DNA: TGCAGTGCTAGACCGGGACTAGCGGCCGGGTACAATGAGCAGTTCTTC.

This clonotype came up a few times. The chain recombines TRBV12-3 or TRBV12-4 with TRBJ2-3, with D possibly called TRBD1 or TRBD2 (5 bases each). There are 14 residues in the CDR3. V was trimmed by 2 bases and J by 5 bases, leaving 11 bases between them. The CDR3 DNA reads TGTGCCAGCAGTTTATCTACGAGGGGAGATACGCAGTATTTT. This gives the protein CASSLSTRGDTQYF.

V and J are TRBV19 and TRBJ2-4, with 10 nucleotides matching TRBD1. J gave up 0 bases and V 3 bases, and 8 bases lay outside the gene matches. The CDR3 is 18 amino acids. Germline V lookup: CDR1 LNHDA, CDR2 SQIVND (reference sequence). The CDR3 loop reads CASSIRDRGLLAKNIQYF. Written as DNA, the CDR3 is TGTGCCAGTAGTATCCGGGACAGGGGTCTCCTAGCCAAAAACATTCAGTACTTC.

The sample holds a few counts of this clonotype. The V call is TRBV15, the J call TRBJ1-6; TRBD1 is a possible D gene (5 bases). This CDR3 is built from 15 residues. Looked up from germline, CDR1 is LNHNV and CDR2 is YYDKDF (reference sequence). V was shortened by 3 bases and J by 9 bases, with 15 bases between the two germline ends. CDR3 nucleotide sequence: TGTGCCACCAGCAGGACGCGGGGGAGTGGTTCACCCCTCCACTTT. Protein: CATSRTRGSGSPLHF. The whole variable domain, remainder taken from reference TRBV15 and TRBJ1-6, is DAMVIQNPRYQVTQFGKPVTLSCSQTLNHNVMYWYQQKSSQAPKLLFHYYDKDFNNEADTPDNFQSRRPNTSFCFLDIRSPGLGDTAMYLCATSRTRGSGSPLHFGNGTRLTVT.

This clonotype turned up a few times. The V and J genes are TRBV24-1 and TRBJ2-5; 7 nucleotides align to TRBD1. The CDR3 is 16 residues long. Trimming took 4 bases from V and 2 from J; bases not matched to a gene: 9. Germline CDR1 reads KGHDR; CDR2 reads SFDVKD. Here the CDR3 reads CATSDPGDRIQETQYF. In DNA form, the CDR3 reads TGTGCCACCAGTGACCCTGGGGACAGAATTCAAGAGACCCAGTACTTC.

This rearrangement joins TRBV30 to TRBJ1-5; no definite D call. Between the trimmed V and J ends, which lost 5 bases and 0 bases, there was a span of 14 bases. CDR3 size: 15 residues. Germline V lookup: CDR1 GTSNPN, CDR2 SVGIG (reference sequence). Here the CDR3 DNA reads TGTGCCTGGGGACCTGGGCGGAGTAGCAATCAGCCCCAGCATTTT. Protein: CAWGPGRSSNQPQHF. Combining the CDR3 with reference TRBV30 and TRBJ1-5 gives the whole variable domain SQTIHQWPATLVQPVGSPLSLECTVEGTSNPNLYWYRQAAGRGLQLLFYSVGIGQISSEVPQNLSASRPQDRQFILSSKKLLLSDSGFYLCAWGPGRSSNQPQHFGDGTRLSIL.

CDR3 amino acids: CAWTRQSLEKLFF. CDR3 bases: TGTGCCTGGACGCGGCAAAGCCTGGAAAAACTGTTTTTT. This chain uses TRBV30 with TRBJ1-4; D gene ambiguous. The V and J ends lost 4 bases and 8 bases respectively, with 14 bases between them. The CDR3 extends over 13 amino acids. The germline CDR1 and CDR2 sequences are GTSNPN and SVGIG (reference sequence).

Here the CDR3 reads CASSPDSGRASREQYF. CDR3 DNA: TGTGCCAGCAGCCCCGATAGCGGGAGGGCCTCTAGGGAGCAGTACTTC. The genes are TRBV5-4 and TRBJ2-7; 11 nucleotides line up with TRBD2. CDR1 and CDR2 from the germline V gene are SGHNT and YYREEE (reference sequence). The length of the CDR3 is 16 residues. With 4 bases clipped from V and 7 bases from J, the junction kept 13 bases outside the gene matches.

This chain joins TRBV4-2 and TRBJ1-5; D call uncertain. Trimming removed 3 bases at V and 9 bases at J, with 0 bases between. Germline values: CDR1 LGHNA, CDR2 YNFKEQ. The CDR3 runs to 9 residues. The CDR3 DNA follows: TGTGCCAGCAGCCAGCCCCAGCATTTT. Its protein product is CASSQPQHF.

This clonotype came up a few times. The chain couples TRBV9 to TRBJ1-5, with 7 positions matching TRBD1. The V and J ends lost 4 bases and 5 bases, in that order; junction bases with no gene match: 12. Germline-derived CDR1 and CDR2 are SGDLS and YYNGEE. The CDR3 is 16 amino acids. Written as DNA, the CDR3 is TGTGCCAGCAGCCCGTCCCGCGAGACAGGGTATCAGCCCCAGCATTTT. This codes for CASSPSRETGYQPQHF.

In this sample, this clonotype turned up once. The chain links TRBV29-1 to TRBJ2-2; D is undetermined. With 4 bases removed from V and 4 bases from J, the gap between germline ends came to 10 bases. This CDR3 contains 13 residues. CDR1 SQVTM and CDR2 ANQGSEA come from the germline V gene. CDR3: CSVAPRSTGELFF. Here the CDR3 DNA reads TGCAGCGTTGCCCCGAGGAGCACCGGGGAGCTGTTTTTT.

This clonotype has just a few counts. This chain links TRBV7-9 with TRBJ2-6; D may match TRBD1 or TRBD2 (5 bases each). Germline assignment: CDR1 SEHNR and CDR2 FQNEAQ (reference sequence). The germline V and J ends were trimmed by 3 bases and 3 bases, with 12 bases remaining between them. There are 16 residues in the CDR3. The CDR3 DNA sequence: TGTGCCAGCAGCTTGTCTGGGGGTCGTGGGGCCAACGTCCTGACTTTC. Translated, it gives CASSLSGGRGANVLTF.

This sequence joins TRBV11-2 and TRBJ1-1, with TRBD1 as a possible D gene (5 bases). This CDR3 region has 14 residues. In germline, CDR1 is SGHAT, CDR2 FQNNGV. V lost 6 bases to trimming and J lost 4 bases, with 15 bases between them. The CDR3 bases are TGTGCCAGCAGATGGGGATCAACAGGCACTGAAGCTTTCTTT. Its translation: CASRWGSTGTEAFF.